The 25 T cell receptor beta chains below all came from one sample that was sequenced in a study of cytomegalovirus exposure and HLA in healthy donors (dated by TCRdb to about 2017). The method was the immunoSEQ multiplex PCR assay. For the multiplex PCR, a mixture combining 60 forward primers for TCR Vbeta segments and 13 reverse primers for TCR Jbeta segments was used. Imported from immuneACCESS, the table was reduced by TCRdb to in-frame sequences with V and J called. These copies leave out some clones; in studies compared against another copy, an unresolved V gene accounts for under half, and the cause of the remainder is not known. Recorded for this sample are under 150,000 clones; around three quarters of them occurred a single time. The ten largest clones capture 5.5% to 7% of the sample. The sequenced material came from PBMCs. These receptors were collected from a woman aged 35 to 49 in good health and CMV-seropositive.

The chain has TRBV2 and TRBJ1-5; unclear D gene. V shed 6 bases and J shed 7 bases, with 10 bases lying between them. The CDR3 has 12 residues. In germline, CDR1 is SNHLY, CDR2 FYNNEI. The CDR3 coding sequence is TGTGCCAGCAGGGGAGTCGGGCAGCCCCAGCATTTT. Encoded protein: CASRGVGQPQHF.

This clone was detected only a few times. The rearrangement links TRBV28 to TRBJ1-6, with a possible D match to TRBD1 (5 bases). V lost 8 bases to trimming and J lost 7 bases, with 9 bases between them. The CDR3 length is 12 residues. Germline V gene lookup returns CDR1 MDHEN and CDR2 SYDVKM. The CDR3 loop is CASWDYNSPLHF. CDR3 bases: TGTGCCAGCTGGGACTACAATTCACCCCTCCACTTT.

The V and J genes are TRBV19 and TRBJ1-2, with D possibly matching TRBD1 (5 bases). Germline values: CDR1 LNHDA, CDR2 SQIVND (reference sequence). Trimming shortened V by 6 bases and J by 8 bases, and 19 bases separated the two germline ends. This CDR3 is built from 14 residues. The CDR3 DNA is TGTGCCAGTAGCCCCACACGGCAGGGTGACGGCTACACCTTC. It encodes CASSPTRQGDGYTF.

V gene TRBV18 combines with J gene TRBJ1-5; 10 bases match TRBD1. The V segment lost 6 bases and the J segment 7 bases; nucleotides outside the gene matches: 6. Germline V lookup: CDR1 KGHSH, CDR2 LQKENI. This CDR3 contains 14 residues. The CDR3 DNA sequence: TGTGCCAGCTCCCCGACAGGGGGCCGGCAGCCCCAGCATTTT. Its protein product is CASSPTGGRQPQHF.

CDR3 in DNA: TGTGCCAGCAGCCTCGATCAGCCCCAGCATTTT. This codes for CASSLDQPQHF. V usage is TRBV6-1 and J usage is TRBJ1-5; no firm D call. This CDR3 contains 11 residues. Germline V CDR1 and CDR2: MNHNS, SASEGT. Between the trimmed V and J ends, which lost 6 bases and 5 bases, there was a span of 5 bases.

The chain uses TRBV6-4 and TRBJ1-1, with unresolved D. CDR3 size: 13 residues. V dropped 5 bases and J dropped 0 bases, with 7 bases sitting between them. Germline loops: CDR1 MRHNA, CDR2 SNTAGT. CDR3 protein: CASSSQLNTEAFF. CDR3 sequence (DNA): TGTGCCAGCAGTAGCCAATTGAACACTGAAGCTTTCTTT.

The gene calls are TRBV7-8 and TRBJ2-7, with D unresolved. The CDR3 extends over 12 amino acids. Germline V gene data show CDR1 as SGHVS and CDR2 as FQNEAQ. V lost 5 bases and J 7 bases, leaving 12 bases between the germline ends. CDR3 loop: CASSTTPWEQYF. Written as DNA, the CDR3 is TGTGCCAGCAGCACAACCCCGTGGGAGCAGTACTTC.

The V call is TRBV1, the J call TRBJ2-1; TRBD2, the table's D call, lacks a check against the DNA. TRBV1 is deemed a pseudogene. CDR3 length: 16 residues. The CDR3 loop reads CTSSPRGRESGNEQFF. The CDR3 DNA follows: TGCACCAGCAGCCCTCGGGGTCGGGAGAGTGGCAATGAGCAGTTCTTC.

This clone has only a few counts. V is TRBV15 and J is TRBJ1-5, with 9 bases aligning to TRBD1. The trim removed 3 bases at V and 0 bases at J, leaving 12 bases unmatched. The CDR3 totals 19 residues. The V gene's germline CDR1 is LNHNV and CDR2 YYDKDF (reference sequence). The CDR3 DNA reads TGTGCCACCAGCAGGAACCTTGGACAGGGGATATATAGCAATCAGCCCCAGCATTTT. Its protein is CATSRNLGQGIYSNQPQHF.

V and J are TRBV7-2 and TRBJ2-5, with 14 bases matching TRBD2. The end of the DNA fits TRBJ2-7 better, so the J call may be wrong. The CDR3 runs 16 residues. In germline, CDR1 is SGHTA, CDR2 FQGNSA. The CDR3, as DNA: TGTGCCAGCAGCGAGGGACTAGCGGGAGTAGGGTACGAGCAGTACTTC. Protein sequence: CASSEGLAGVGYEQYF.

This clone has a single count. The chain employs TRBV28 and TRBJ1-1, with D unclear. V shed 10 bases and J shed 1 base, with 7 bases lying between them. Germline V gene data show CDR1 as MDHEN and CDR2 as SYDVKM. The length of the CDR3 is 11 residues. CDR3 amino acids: CATTGNTEAFF. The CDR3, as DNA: TGTGCCACGACTGGGAACACTGAAGCTTTCTTT.

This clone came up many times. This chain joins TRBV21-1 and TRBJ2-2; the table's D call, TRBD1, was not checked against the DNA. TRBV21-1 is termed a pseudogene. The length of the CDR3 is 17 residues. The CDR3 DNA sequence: TGTGCCAGCAGCAAAGGTAGGACAGTTTCGAACACCGGGGAGCTGTTTTTT. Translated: CASSKGRTVSNTGELFF.

This CDR3 is CASSLSPGQGIYEQFF. The CDR3 DNA follows: TGTGCCAGCAGCTTAAGCCCGGGACAGGGGATCTATGAGCAGTTCTTC. This chain joins TRBV7-3 and TRBJ2-1; 10 bases agree with TRBD1. J lost 8 bases, V lost 1 base, and 8 bases had no gene match. This CDR3 contains 16 residues. Germline CDR1 SGHTA, CDR2 FQGTGA.

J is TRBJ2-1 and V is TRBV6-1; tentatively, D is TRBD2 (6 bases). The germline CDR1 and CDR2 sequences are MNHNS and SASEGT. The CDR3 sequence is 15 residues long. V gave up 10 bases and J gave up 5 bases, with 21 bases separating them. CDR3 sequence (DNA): TGTGCCATCATAGGTGGCACTAGCCCTCACAATGAGCAGTTCTTC. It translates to CAIIGGTSPHNEQFF.

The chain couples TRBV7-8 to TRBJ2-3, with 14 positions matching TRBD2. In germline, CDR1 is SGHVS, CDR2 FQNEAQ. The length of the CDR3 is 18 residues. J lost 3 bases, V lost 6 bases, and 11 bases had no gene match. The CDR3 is CASSPGTSGSHSTDTQYF. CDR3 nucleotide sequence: TGTGCCAGCAGTCCCGGGACTAGCGGGAGTCACTCAACAGATACGCAGTATTTT.

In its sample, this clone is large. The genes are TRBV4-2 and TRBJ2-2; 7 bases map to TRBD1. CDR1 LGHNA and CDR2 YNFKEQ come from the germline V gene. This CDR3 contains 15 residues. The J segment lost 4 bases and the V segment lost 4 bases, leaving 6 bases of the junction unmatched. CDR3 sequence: CASSPQTGTTGELFF. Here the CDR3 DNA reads TGTGCCAGCAGCCCACAGACAGGGACCACCGGGGAGCTGTTTTTT.

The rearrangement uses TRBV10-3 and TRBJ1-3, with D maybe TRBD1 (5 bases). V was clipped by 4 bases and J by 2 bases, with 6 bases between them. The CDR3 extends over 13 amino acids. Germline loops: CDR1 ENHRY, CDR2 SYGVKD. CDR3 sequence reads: CAISGTTGNTIYF. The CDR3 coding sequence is TGTGCCATCAGTGGGACAACTGGAAACACCATATATTTT.

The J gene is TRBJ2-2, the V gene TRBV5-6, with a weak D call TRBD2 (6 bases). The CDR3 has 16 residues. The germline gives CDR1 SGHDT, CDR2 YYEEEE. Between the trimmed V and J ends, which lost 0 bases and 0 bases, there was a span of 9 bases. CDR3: CASSLVPGANTGELFF. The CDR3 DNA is TGTGCCAGCAGCTTGGTACCGGGGGCGAACACCGGGGAGCTGTTTTTT.

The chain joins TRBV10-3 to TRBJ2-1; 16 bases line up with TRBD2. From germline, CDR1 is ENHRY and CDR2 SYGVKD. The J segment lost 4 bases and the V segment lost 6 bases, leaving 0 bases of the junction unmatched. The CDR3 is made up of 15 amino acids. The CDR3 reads CAIRGLAGGYNEQFF. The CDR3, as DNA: TGTGCCATCAGGGGACTAGCGGGAGGGTACAATGAGCAGTTCTTC.

The CDR3: CASSYSGAGLQSPLHF. In nucleotides, the CDR3 is TGTGCCAGCAGTTACTCGGGGGCGGGCCTCCAATCACCCCTCCACTTT. The chain links TRBV6-5 to TRBJ1-6; the D gene is possibly TRBD1 (6 bases). The germline CDR1 and CDR2 sequences are MNHEY and SVGAGI. V lost 0 bases to trimming and J lost 10 bases, with 16 bases between them. The CDR3 contains 16 residues.

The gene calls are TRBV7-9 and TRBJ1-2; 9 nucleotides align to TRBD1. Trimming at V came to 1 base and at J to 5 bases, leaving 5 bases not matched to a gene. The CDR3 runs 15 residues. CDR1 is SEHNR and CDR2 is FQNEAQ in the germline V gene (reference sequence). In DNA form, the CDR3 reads TGTGCCAGCAGCTTAGAAGGGACAGGGTTATATGGCTACACCTTC. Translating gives CASSLEGTGLYGYTF.

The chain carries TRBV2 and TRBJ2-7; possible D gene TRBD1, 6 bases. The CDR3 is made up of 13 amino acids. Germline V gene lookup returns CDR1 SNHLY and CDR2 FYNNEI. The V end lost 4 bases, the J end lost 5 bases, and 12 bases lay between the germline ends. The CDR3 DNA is TGTGCCAGCAGTGGAACAGGGTTGAACGAGCAGTACTTC. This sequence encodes CASSGTGLNEQYF.

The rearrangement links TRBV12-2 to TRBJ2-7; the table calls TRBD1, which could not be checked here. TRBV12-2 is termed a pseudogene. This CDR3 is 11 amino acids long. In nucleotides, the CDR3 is TGTGCAAGTCGCCCCAACTACGAGCAGTACTTC. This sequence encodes CASRPNYEQYF.

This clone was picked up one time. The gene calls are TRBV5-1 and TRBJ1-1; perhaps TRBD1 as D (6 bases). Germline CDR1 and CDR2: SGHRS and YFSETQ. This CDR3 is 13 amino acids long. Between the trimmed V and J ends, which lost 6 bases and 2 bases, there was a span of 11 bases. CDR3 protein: CASKTGYNTEAFF. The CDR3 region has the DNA TGCGCCAGCAAGACAGGATATAACACTGAAGCTTTCTTT. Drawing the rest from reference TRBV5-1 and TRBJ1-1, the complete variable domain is KAGVTQTPRYLIKTRGQQVTLSCSPISGHRSVSWYQQTPGQGLQFLFEYFSETQRNKGNFPGRFSGRQFSNSRSEMNVSTLELGDSALYLCASKTGYNTEAFFGQGTRLTVV.

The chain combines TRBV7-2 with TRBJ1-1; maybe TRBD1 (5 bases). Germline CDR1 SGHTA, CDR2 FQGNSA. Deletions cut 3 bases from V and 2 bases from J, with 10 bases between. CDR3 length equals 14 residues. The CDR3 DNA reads TGTGCCAGCAGCTTCACCAGGGTCAACACTGAAGCTTTCTTT. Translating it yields CASSFTRVNTEAFF.